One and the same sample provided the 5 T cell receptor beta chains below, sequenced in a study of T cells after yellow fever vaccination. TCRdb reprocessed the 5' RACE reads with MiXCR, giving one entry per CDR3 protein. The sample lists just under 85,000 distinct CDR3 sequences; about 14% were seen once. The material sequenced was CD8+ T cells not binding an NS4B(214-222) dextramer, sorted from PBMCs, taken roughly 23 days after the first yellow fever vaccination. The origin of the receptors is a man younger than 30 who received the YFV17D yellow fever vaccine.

CDR3 DNA: TGTGCCAGCAGTTTCACAGGACAGGGGGAAGGGGAGCTGTTTTTT. Encoded protein: CASSFTGQGEGELFF. The chain recombines TRBV12-3 or TRBV12-4 with TRBJ2-2, with 10 bases identical to TRBD1. Losses at the gene ends were 3 bases for V and 8 bases for J; bases not matched to a gene: 6. The CDR3 spans 15 residues.

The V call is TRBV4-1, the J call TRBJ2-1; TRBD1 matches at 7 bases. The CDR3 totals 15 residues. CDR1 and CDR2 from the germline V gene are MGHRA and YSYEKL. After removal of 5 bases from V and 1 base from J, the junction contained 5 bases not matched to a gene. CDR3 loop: CASSYRDSSYNEQFF. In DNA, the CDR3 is TGCGCCAGCAGCTATAGGGACAGTTCCTACAATGAGCAGTTCTTC.

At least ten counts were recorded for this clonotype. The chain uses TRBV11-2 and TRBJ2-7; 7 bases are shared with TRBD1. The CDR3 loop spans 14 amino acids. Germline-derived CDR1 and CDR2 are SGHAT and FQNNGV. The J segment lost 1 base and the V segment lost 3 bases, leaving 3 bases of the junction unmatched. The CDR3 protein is CASSFARGSYEQYF. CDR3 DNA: TGTGCCAGCAGCTTTGCCAGGGGGTCCTACGAGCAGTACTTC.

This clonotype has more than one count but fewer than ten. The chain's CDR3 is CASSRLAGNSGANVLTF. CDR3 bases: TGCGCCAGCAGTCGACTAGCGGGGAACTCTGGGGCCAACGTCCTGACTTTC. The chain carries TRBV4-1 and TRBJ2-6, with 11 bases matching TRBD2. Trimming took 6 bases from V and 0 from J; bases not matched to a gene: 4. The germline CDR1 and CDR2 sequences are MGHRA and YSYEKL. There are 17 residues in the CDR3.

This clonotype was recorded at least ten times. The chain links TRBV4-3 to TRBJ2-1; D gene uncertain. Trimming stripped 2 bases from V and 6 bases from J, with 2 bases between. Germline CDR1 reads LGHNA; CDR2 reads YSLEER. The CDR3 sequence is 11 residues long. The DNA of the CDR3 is TGCGCCAGCAGCCAAACCAATGAGCAGTTCTTC. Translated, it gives CASSQTNEQFF.